Below are 32 T cell receptor beta chains sequenced from a single sample in a study. A single record per CDR3 protein comes from TCRdb applying MiXCR to the 5' RACE reads. The repertoire holds tens of thousands of distinct CDR3 sequences, 25% to 35% seen once, with about 3% in the top ten. The sample was tumor-infiltrating memory CD4+ T cells sorted from the breast tumor. The subset is: memory CD4+ T cells, CD4+CD45RO+CD25-. These TCRs come from a female donor with breast cancer.

J is TRBJ1-1 and V is TRBV6-2 or TRBV6-3, with D possibly TRBD1 on 5 matching bases. This CDR3 is 12 amino acids long. V lost 6 bases and J lost 11, with 16 bases in between. The germline V gene encodes CDR1 MNHEY and CDR2 SVGEGT. The CDR3 is CASSWGPGGAFF. The CDR3 coding sequence is TGTGCCAGCAGCTGGGGCCCCGGGGGGGCTTTCTTT.

Worth noting for this clonotype: The CDR3 end shows no conserved phenylalanine or tryptophan, and so a read error is likely. This chain uses TRBV15 with TRBJ1-1; TRBD1 might be the D (5 bases). There are 14 residues in the CDR3. Trimming removed 3 bases at V and 3 bases at J, with 11 bases between. CDR1 LNHNV and CDR2 YYDKDF come from the germline V gene (reference sequence). The CDR3 DNA follows: TGTGCCACCAGCAGGGGGACGGAGGACACTGAAGCTTTCTAT. Translation gives CATSRGTEDTEAFY.

The V gene is TRBV7-8, the J gene TRBJ2-1; perhaps TRBD2 as D (5 bases). From germline, CDR1 is SGHVS and CDR2 FQNEAQ. This CDR3 region has 15 residues. V lost 4 bases and J lost 10, with 20 bases in between. The CDR3 sequence: CASSSRHGQGGEQFF. DNA for the CDR3: TGTGCCAGCAGCTCAAGACACGGTCAAGGAGGAGAGCAGTTCTTC.

The chain links TRBV20-1 to TRBJ1-1, with D possibly TRBD1 on 6 matching bases. V lost 7 bases to trimming and J lost 6 bases, with 21 bases between them. The CDR3 contains 14 residues. Germline V CDR1 and CDR2: DFQATT, SNEGSKA (reference sequence). CDR3 protein: CSVKRSRGAAEAFF. The CDR3 bases are TGCAGTGTGAAGAGGTCGAGGGGGGCGGCTGAAGCTTTCTTT.

This clonotype was counted only a few times. The gene calls are TRBV5-5 and TRBJ2-1; D is uncertain. CDR1 and CDR2 (germline): SGHKS, YYEKEE (reference sequence). V lost 0 bases, J lost 6 bases, and 10 bases lay in between. This CDR3 region has 14 residues. CDR3 sequence: CASSLASQINEQFF. The CDR3 DNA is TGTGCCAGCAGCTTGGCCTCACAGATCAATGAGCAGTTCTTC.

The chain links TRBV10-3 to TRBJ2-1; D possibly corresponds to TRBD1 (5 bases). V was cut by 0 bases and J by 6 bases, with 9 bases left in between. CDR3 size: 14 residues. Per the germline V gene, CDR1 is ENHRY and CDR2 is SYGVKD. The CDR3 DNA is TGTGCCATCAGTGAGTCGACAGCCCGCAATGAGCAGTTCTTC. Translation gives CAISESTARNEQFF.

Of note for this clonotype: At one of its ends the junction is not consistent with the germline gene, which may arise from a read error. The chain links TRBV7-2 to TRBJ2-1; 8 bases match TRBD2. In germline, CDR1 is SGHTA, CDR2 FQGNSA. The CDR3 totals 16 residues. The CDR3: CASRPPGLESYSEQFF. In DNA form, the CDR3 reads TGTGCCAGCAGACCACCGGGACTAGAGTCCTACAGTGAGCAGTTCTTC.

This clonotype was detected a few times. The chain carries TRBV9 and TRBJ1-3, with D perhaps TRBD1 (5 bases). Germline V gene lookup returns CDR1 SGDLS and CDR2 YYNGEE. V was trimmed by 0 bases and J by 0 bases, leaving 7 bases between them. This CDR3 has 15 residues. The DNA for the CDR3 is TGTGCCAGCAGCGTAGAGGGACGCTCTGGAAACACCATATATTTT. Translation gives CASSVEGRSGNTIYF.

This chain connects TRBV6-1 to TRBJ1-2; D is uncertain. Trimming pared 5 bases from V and 2 bases from J, leaving 6 bases between. Germline CDR1 MNHNS, CDR2 SASEGT. CDR3 size: 12 residues. In nucleotides, the CDR3 is TGTGCCAGCAGTCGGCGGAACTATGGCTACACCTTC. Protein product: CASSRRNYGYTF.

About this clonotype: The CDR3 ends on some other residue instead of the conserved phenylalanine or tryptophan, so this is likely a read error. V gene TRBV7-2 combines with J gene TRBJ1-1, with 7 bases lining up with TRBD1. Trimming took 8 bases from V and 8 from J; bases not matched to a gene: 11. This CDR3 comprises 13 residues. CDR1 and CDR2 (germline): SGHTA, FQGNSA. CDR3 DNA sequence: TGTGCCAGCGGACTCTCGTGGGACAGAGAAGCTTTCTCT. Its protein product is CASGLSWDREAFS.

V and J are TRBV7-2 and TRBJ2-5; 9 bases match TRBD2. The CDR3 is 16 amino acids. From germline, CDR1 is SGHTA and CDR2 FQGNSA. Trimming took 5 bases from V and 3 from J; bases not matched to a gene: 10. CDR3 coding DNA: TGTGCCAGCAGCACAATAGCGGGAGTGAGCAAAGAGACCCAGTACTTC. This gives the protein CASSTIAGVSKETQYF.

This clonotype was recorded at least ten times. The chain combines TRBV20-1 with TRBJ2-4, with TRBD1 matching over 9 bases. The CDR3 is 12 residues long. V lost 6 bases to trimming and J lost 6 bases; unmatched junction nucleotides: 3. Germline values: CDR1 DFQATT, CDR2 SNEGSKA (reference sequence). CDR3 region: CSAGTGRNIQYF. CDR3 sequence (DNA): TGCAGTGCCGGGACAGGGAGAAACATTCAGTACTTC.

As DNA, the CDR3 is TGTGCCAGCAGCTTGGTAGATGCTGTCTCCGATACGCAGTATTTT. This encodes CASSLVDAVSDTQYF. The chain uses TRBV11-2 and TRBJ2-3; no clear D gene. Germline-derived CDR1 and CDR2 are SGHAT and FQNNGV. The CDR3 spans 15 residues. Trimming cost V 3 bases and J 6 bases, with 16 bases left between them.

Worth noting for this clonotype: The junction and the germline gene differ at one end; a read error may be behind it. The rearrangement uses TRBV7-9 and TRBJ2-3, with D perhaps TRBD2 (6 bases). Germline CDR1 and CDR2: SEHNR and FQNEAQ (reference sequence). The CDR3 spans 14 residues. CDR3 region: CAGSSSGGPDTQYF. The CDR3 DNA sequence: TGTGCCGGCAGCTCGAGCGGAGGGCCAGATACGCAGTATTTT.

This clonotype was seen more than once but under ten times. The rearrangement joins TRBV5-1 to TRBJ1-1; 9 nucleotides match TRBD1. Germline loops: CDR1 SGHRS, CDR2 YFSETQ. The length of the CDR3 is 15 residues. The ends lost 1 base at V and 10 bases at J; junction bases unmatched: 11. The DNA of the CDR3 is TGCGCCAGCAGCTTGTCATCCAGGGGACAGGGAGGAGCTTTCTTT. Encoded protein: CASSLSSRGQGGAFF. Looking up the rest from reference TRBV5-1 and TRBJ1-1 gives the full variable domain: KAGVTQTPRYLIKTRGQQVTLSCSPISGHRSVSWYQQTPGQGLQFLFEYFSETQRNKGNFPGRFSGRQFSNSRSEMNVSTLELGDSALYLCASSLSSRGQGGAFFGQGTRLTVV.

The sample holds many counts of this clonotype. The J gene is TRBJ1-6, the V gene TRBV6-2 or TRBV6-3; D is uncertain. Between the trimmed V and J ends, which lost 2 bases and 8 bases, there was a span of 13 bases. The germline V gene has CDR1 MNHEY and CDR2 SVGEGT. The CDR3 has 15 amino acids. CDR3 sequence reads: CASSYGIYKDSPLHF. CDR3 DNA sequence: TGTGCCAGCAGTTACGGAATCTATAAGGATTCACCCCTCCACTTT.

The chain employs TRBV7-2 and TRBJ1-2; D gene uncertain. This CDR3 contains 13 residues. Germline CDR1 is SGHTA and CDR2 is FQGNSA. Trimming cost V 5 bases and J 6 bases, with 13 bases left between them. This CDR3 is CASSDRSGDGYTF. The CDR3, as DNA: TGTGCCAGCAGCGACCGATCTGGAGATGGCTACACCTTC.

The V call is TRBV6-5, the J call TRBJ1-1; TRBD1 might be the D (6 bases). This CDR3 spans 15 amino acids. Trimming took off 6 bases at V and 7 bases at J, with 21 bases between the two ends. In germline, CDR1 is MNHEY, CDR2 SVGAGI. CDR3 sequence: CASSPTGSLRSEAFF. The CDR3 DNA is TGTGCCAGCAGCCCCACAGGGAGCCTAAGGAGTGAAGCTTTCTTT.

This clonotype was seen a few times. The V gene is TRBV20-1, the J gene TRBJ1-2; D uncertain. V lost 1 base to trimming and J lost 3 bases, with 6 bases between them. The length of the CDR3 is 12 residues. CDR1 DFQATT and CDR2 SNEGSKA come from the germline V gene (reference sequence). In nucleotides, the CDR3 is TGCAGTGCTAGAGGCGGCCACTATGGCTACACCTTC. Translating it yields CSARGGHYGYTF.

The chain uses TRBV7-3 and TRBJ1-1; 8 bases align to TRBD1. The CDR3 is 15 amino acids. Unmatched junction bases numbered 8, after V lost 5 bases and J lost 3 bases. The germline V gene encodes CDR1 SGHTA and CDR2 FQGTGA. The CDR3 DNA reads TGTGCCAGCAGCAAGACAGGGGTAGGGGACACTGAAGCTTTCTTT. It translates to CASSKTGVGDTEAFF. The full variable domain, with the rest looked up from reference TRBV7-3 and TRBJ1-1, is GAGVSQTPSNKVTEKGKYVELRCDPISGHTALYWYRQSLGQGPEFLIYFQGTGAADDSGLPNDRFFAVRPEGSVSTLKIQRTERGDSAVYLCASSKTGVGDTEAFFGQGTRLTVV.

As concerns this clonotype: One end of the junction is discordant with germline, which a read error may explain. V gene TRBV7-3 combines with J gene TRBJ2-3; TRBD2 aligns across 14 bases. Germline values: CDR1 SGHTA, CDR2 FQGTGA. This CDR3 has 15 residues. CDR3: CASSPGLAGADTRYF. CDR3 nucleotides: TGTGCCAGCAGCCCGGGACTAGCGGGAGCAGATACGCGGTATTTT.

For this clonotype: One base away lies a much larger clone, so this may be a sequencing read error. V usage is TRBV6-1 and J usage is TRBJ2-5, with TRBD2 as a possible D gene (6 bases). CDR1 is MNHNS and CDR2 is SASEGT in the germline V gene. The CDR3 runs 15 residues. Trimming stripped 7 bases from V and 1 base from J, with 16 bases between. The CDR3 reads CASIRRETIQETQYF. The CDR3 bases are TGTGCCAGCATTCGTCGGGAGACCATCCAAGAGACCCAGTACTTC.

This clonotype was observed a few times. The chain employs TRBV7-3 and TRBJ2-3; TRBD2 matches 7 bases. The ends lost 5 bases at V and 6 bases at J; junction bases unmatched: 14. This CDR3 is 16 amino acids long. Germline V lookup: CDR1 SGHTA, CDR2 FQGTGA. This CDR3 is CASSPSLAPSRDTQYF. CDR3 nucleotides: TGTGCCAGCAGCCCCTCACTAGCGCCCTCCCGGGATACGCAGTATTTT.

The V call is TRBV20-1, the J call TRBJ2-7; the D gene could be TRBD1 or TRBD2 (5 bases each). The CDR3 has 12 residues. V was cut by 7 bases and J by 8 bases, with 18 bases left in between. The germline CDR1 and CDR2 sequences are DFQATT and SNEGSKA (reference sequence). CDR3 DNA sequence: TGCAGTGTCCCCGGGGCAAGAATCAAGCAGTACTTC. Amino acid sequence: CSVPGARIKQYF.

The chain combines TRBV20-1 with TRBJ2-4; D is unclear. Germline lookup yields CDR1 DFQATT and CDR2 SNEGSKA (reference sequence). V lost 4 bases and J 0 bases, leaving 13 bases between the germline ends. The CDR3 totals 15 residues. The CDR3 reads CSATLKLGAKNIQYF. The DNA of the CDR3 is TGCAGTGCTACATTAAAATTAGGAGCCAAAAACATTCAGTACTTC.

This clonotype occurred many times. This sequence joins TRBV7-2 and TRBJ2-1, with a weak D call TRBD2 (5 bases). CDR3 size: 13 residues. V dropped 3 bases and J dropped 9 bases, with 12 bases sitting between them. Per the germline V gene, CDR1 is SGHTA and CDR2 is FQGNSA. In nucleotides, the CDR3 is TGTGCCAGCAGCTTGGGAGACTCCTCTGAGCAGTTCTTC. It codes for CASSLGDSSEQFF.

This clonotype was seen more than once but under ten times. The rearrangement joins TRBV6-1 to TRBJ2-5; 11 bases fit TRBD2. V lost 3 bases to trimming and J lost 5 bases; unmatched junction nucleotides: 5. Germline CDR1 and CDR2: MNHNS and SASEGT. The CDR3 runs to 15 residues. This CDR3 reads CASSDTSGRWETQYF. The CDR3 DNA sequence: TGTGCCAGCAGTGACACTAGCGGGAGATGGGAGACCCAGTACTTC.

This clonotype qualifies as medium-sized. For the CDR3, the DNA is TGCAGTGCTAGTGAGCCCGCTAACTATGGCTACACCTTC. This sequence encodes CSASEPANYGYTF. The chain couples TRBV20-1 to TRBJ1-2; D is undetermined. Per germline, CDR1 DFQATT and CDR2 SNEGSKA (reference sequence). The CDR3 has 13 residues. The V and J ends lost 3 bases and 0 bases respectively, with 8 bases between them.

Comments on this clonotype: A read error is likely, as this CDR3 ends without the conserved phenylalanine or tryptophan. The CDR3 region has the DNA TGCGCCAGCAAGGCCAGGGGGCCGTCTGAAGCTTTCCTT. Protein product: CASKARGPSEAFL. The rearrangement links TRBV5-1 to TRBJ1-1, with 8 bases matching TRBD1. Germline CDR1 and CDR2: SGHRS and YFSETQ. The CDR3 runs to 13 residues. The V gene end was trimmed by 6 bases and the J gene end by 6 bases; junction bases not matched to a gene: 7.

J is TRBJ2-1 and V is TRBV5-4; TRBD2 agrees at 11 bases. The V gene's germline CDR1 is SGHNT and CDR2 YYREEE (reference sequence). The V segment lost 4 bases and the J segment 1 base; nucleotides outside the gene matches: 1. This CDR3 is built from 15 residues. This chain's CDR3 is CASSIAGGSYNEQFF. Here the CDR3 DNA reads TGTGCCAGCAGCATAGCGGGAGGGTCCTACAATGAGCAGTTCTTC.

The sample holds a few counts of this clonotype. The V call is TRBV20-1, the J call TRBJ2-5; 8 bases fit TRBD2. The CDR3 is made up of 16 amino acids. The V gene end was trimmed by 1 base and the J gene end by 0 bases; junction bases not matched to a gene: 7. The V gene's germline CDR1 is DFQATT and CDR2 SNEGSKA (reference sequence). CDR3: CSARGASGLYQETQYF. The CDR3 coding sequence is TGCAGTGCTAGAGGAGCTAGCGGGTTGTACCAAGAGACCCAGTACTTC.

This chain links TRBV5-6 with TRBJ2-2, with D perhaps TRBD1 (6 bases). The CDR3 is 16 residues long. Germline CDR1 reads SGHDT; CDR2 reads YYEEEE. The ends were cut back, 3 bases at V and 4 bases at J, with 16 bases in the middle. This CDR3 is CASSSTDRRVTGELFF. DNA for the CDR3: TGTGCCAGCAGCTCAACCGACAGGCGAGTCACCGGGGAGCTGTTTTTT. The full variable domain, in which reference TRBV5-6 and TRBJ2-2 provide the parts outside the CDR3, is DAGVTQSPTHLIKTRGQQVTLRCSPKSGHDTVSWYQQALGQGPQFIFQYYEEEERQRGNFPDRFSGHQFPNYSSELNVNALLLGDSALYLCASSSTDRRVTGELFFGEGSRLTVL.